These T cell receptor beta chains were read from a single sample in a study of shared clonotypes between healthy human individuals. Libraries were prepared by immunoSEQ multiplex PCR; TCRdb keeps only in-frame clonotypes and omits some of them. The sample has some 2,000,000 clones, less than 95% seen once; the top ten hold about 1.1%. Sequencing input: naive CD8+ T cells sorted from blood. The source is a young man in good health. CDR3s include the opening cysteine and the closing phenylalanine or tryptophan. D genes are given only for firm matches. For some rows the clone size is stated as once, few or many, or as a class when expanded; others skip it.

J gene | V gene | D gene | clone size | CDR3 DNA | CDR3 protein
TRBJ1-5 | TRBV15 | - | few | TGTGCCACCAGCATCGACGGACCGGCTACCAATCAGCCCCAGCATTTT | CATSIDGPATNQPQHF
TRBJ2-1 | TRBV25-1 | TRBD1 | - | TGTGCCAGCAGTGGAGGGGGCCGGGGTTATTGGATTTACAATGAGCAGTTCTTC | CASSGGGRGYWIYNEQFF
TRBJ2-5 | TRBV13 | - | - | TGTGCCAGCAGCATACTCGGACACCTGGAAGAGACCCAGTACTTC | CASSILGHLEETQYF
TRBJ2-5 | TRBV9 | - | - | TGTGCCAGCAGCCGGGACACCAACCAAGAGACCCAGTACTTC | CASSRDTNQETQYF
TRBJ2-7 | TRBV13 | - | - | TGTGCCAGCAGCTTAGGGTCTAGCTCCTACGAGCAGTACTTC | CASSLGSSSYEQYF
TRBJ2-2 | TRBV7-2 | TRBD2 | - | TGTGCCAGCAGCTACCTAGCGGGAGGGACCGGGGAGCTGTTTTTT | CASSYLAGGTGELFF
TRBJ2-7 | TRBV9 | TRBD2 | - | TGTGCCAGCTCCGGGAGGAGGGGAGACTACGAGCAGTACTTC | CASSGRRGDYEQYF
TRBJ2-7 | TRBV13 | - | once | TGTGCCAGCAGCTTAGGGGCGGAGTCCTACGAGCAGTACTTC | CASSLGAESYEQYF
TRBJ1-1 | TRBV11-2 | - | - | TGTGCCAGCAGCTCGACCGGGAAGCAATTT | CASSSTGKQF
TRBJ1-1 | TRBV7-8 | TRBD1 | - | TGTGCCAGCAGCCTGCCGGGACAGGGGGCTCAGGGCACTGAAGCTTTCTTT | CASSLPGQGAQGTEAFF
TRBJ2-7 | TRBV9 | - | - | TGTGCCAGCAGCGTAGATGGTCTTACAACCTACGAGCAGTACTTC | CASSVDGLTTYEQYF
TRBJ2-1 | TRBV4-3 | - | - | TGCGCCAGCAGCCCATTCGGGGCCTACAATGAGCAGTTCTTC | CASSPFGAYNEQFF
TRBJ2-7 | TRBV5-6 | - | - | TGTGCCAGCAGCTTGGAGGAGGATGGGGAGCAGTACTTC | CASSLEEDGEQYF
TRBJ2-7 | TRBV6-6 | TRBD2 | - | TGTGCCAGCAGTTACTCGGAGCGGGACTACGAGCAGTACTTC | CASSYSERDYEQYF